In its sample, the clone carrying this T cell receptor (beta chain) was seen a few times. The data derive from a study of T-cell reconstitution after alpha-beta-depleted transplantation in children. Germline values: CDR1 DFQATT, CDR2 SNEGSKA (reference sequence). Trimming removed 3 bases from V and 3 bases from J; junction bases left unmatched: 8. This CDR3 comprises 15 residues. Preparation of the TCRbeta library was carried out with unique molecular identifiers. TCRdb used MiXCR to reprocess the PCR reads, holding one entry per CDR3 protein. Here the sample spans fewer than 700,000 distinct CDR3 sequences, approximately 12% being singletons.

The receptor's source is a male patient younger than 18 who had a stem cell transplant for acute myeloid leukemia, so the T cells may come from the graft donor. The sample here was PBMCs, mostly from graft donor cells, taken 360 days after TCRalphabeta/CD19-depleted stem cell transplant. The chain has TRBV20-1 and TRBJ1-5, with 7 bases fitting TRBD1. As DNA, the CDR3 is TGCAGTGCTAGCGAGGCAGGGGGGAACAATCAGCCCCAGCATTTT. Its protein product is CSASEAGGNNQPQHF.